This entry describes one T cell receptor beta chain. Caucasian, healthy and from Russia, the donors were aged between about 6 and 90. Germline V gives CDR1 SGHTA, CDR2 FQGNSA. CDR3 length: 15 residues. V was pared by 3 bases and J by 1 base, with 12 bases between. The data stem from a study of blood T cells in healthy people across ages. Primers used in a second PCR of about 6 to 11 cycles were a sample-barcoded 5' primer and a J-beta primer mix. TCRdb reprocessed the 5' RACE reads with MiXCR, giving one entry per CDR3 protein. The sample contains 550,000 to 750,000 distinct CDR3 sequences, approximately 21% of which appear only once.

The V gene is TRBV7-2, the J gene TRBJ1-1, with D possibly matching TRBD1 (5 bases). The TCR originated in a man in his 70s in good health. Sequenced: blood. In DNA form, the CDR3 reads TGTGCCAGCAGCTTTTCTGGGACGGCGAACACTGAAGCTTTCTTT. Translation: CASSFSGTANTEAFF. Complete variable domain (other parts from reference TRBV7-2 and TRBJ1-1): GAGVSQSPSNKVTEKGKDVELRCDPISGHTALYWYRQSLGQGLEFLIYFQGNSAPDKSGLPSDRFSAERTGGSVSTLTIQRTQQEDSAVYLCASSFSGTANTEAFFGQGTRLTVV.